This passage covers 23 T cell receptor beta chains from one sample sequenced in a study of blood T cells in healthy people across ages. A sample-barcoded 5' primer and a J-beta primer mix were used in a second PCR of roughly 7 to 11 cycles. Using its own MiXCR run on the 5' RACE reads, TCRdb lists one record per CDR3 protein. The sample shows around 870,000 distinct CDR3 sequences, roughly 26% of them seen only once. Input material: blood. These TCRs come from a woman older than 75 in good health.

As regards this clonotype: This may be a read error: a much more frequent sequence differs by one nucleotide. The chain combines TRBV6-5 with TRBJ2-3; 12 nucleotides agree with TRBD2. Germline assignment: CDR1 MNHEY and CDR2 SVGAGI. The CDR3 has 19 amino acids. Trimming cost V 2 bases and J 1 base; bases outside gene matches: 10. CDR3 in DNA: TGTGCCAGCAGTTACCTTGGGGCTAGCGGGGGGGCCCGCACAGATACGCAGTATTTT. Protein: CASSYLGASGGARTDTQYF.

This clonotype was recorded at least ten times. The rearrangement links TRBV20-1 to TRBJ2-4; tentatively, D is TRBD2 (7 bases). V was pared by 6 bases and J by 2 bases, with 26 bases between. CDR1 DFQATT and CDR2 SNEGSKA come from the germline V gene (reference sequence). CDR3 size: 18 residues. In nucleotides, the CDR3 is TGCAGTGCCCCAGGAGTGAGGGGGGGTGCCGAGACCAAAAACATTCAGTACTTC. This encodes CSAPGVRGGAETKNIQYF.

Of note for this clonotype: Since no conserved phenylalanine or tryptophan closes the CDR3, a read error is the likely cause. J is TRBJ2-2 and V is TRBV12-3 or TRBV12-4, with 7 bases aligning to TRBD1. Trimming cost V 3 bases and J 7 bases; bases outside gene matches: 5. The CDR3 loop spans 14 amino acids. Here the CDR3 reads CASSFRQGVGELFL. CDR3 DNA: TGTGCCAGCAGTTTTCGACAGGGAGTCGGGGAGCTGTTTTTG.

On this clonotype: Since a much larger clone is just one base distant, this may be a read error. This rearrangement joins TRBV5-1 to TRBJ2-1; D not certain. The CDR3 spans 15 residues. Germline V gene sequence: CDR1 SGHRS, CDR2 YFSETQ. The V end was cut by 4 bases, the J end by 13 bases, with 24 bases between. CDR3 protein: CASSQVADTSVTQFF. DNA for the CDR3: TGCGCCAGCAGCCAAGTAGCCGACACCTCAGTGACCCAGTTCTTC.

This chain uses TRBV28 with TRBJ1-5; D not certain. CDR1 is MDHEN, CDR2 SYDVKM, per germline. The CDR3 spans 14 residues. V lost 2 bases, J lost 7 bases, and 12 bases lay in between. The CDR3 reads CASSLTAGRQPQHF. The CDR3 DNA sequence: TGTGCCAGCAGTTTAACGGCAGGCCGCCAGCCCCAGCATTTT.

In this sample, this clonotype turned up many times. The chain carries TRBV20-1 and TRBJ1-1, with D possibly TRBD1 on 5 matching bases. Trimming removed 4 bases from V and 0 bases from J, with 15 bases in between. Looked up from germline, CDR1 is DFQATT and CDR2 is SNEGSKA (reference sequence). There are 15 residues in the CDR3. The CDR3 reads CSAMTAIRLNTEAFF. CDR3 DNA sequence: TGCAGTGCTATGACAGCCATCCGCTTGAACACTGAAGCTTTCTTT.

Of note for this clonotype: A much more abundant neighbour one base away suggests this may be a read error. The gene calls are TRBV20-1 and TRBJ2-5, with TRBD1 identical over 9 bases. Germline V gene data show CDR1 as DFQATT and CDR2 as SNEGSKA (reference sequence). The CDR3 is 15 amino acids. V trimming: 1 base; J trimming: 11 bases; junction bases outside the gene matches: 14. The DNA for the CDR3 is TGCAGTGCTAGAGTCCCTACAGGGGGCTTTTACGGGCAGTACTTC. Its protein is CSARVPTGGFYGQYF.

This clonotype was counted between two and nine times. The chain carries TRBV7-2 and TRBJ2-1; D perhaps matches TRBD1 (5 bases). The CDR3 contains 15 residues. Germline-derived CDR1 and CDR2 are SGHTA and FQGNSA. Trimming cost V 6 bases and J 2 bases, with 14 bases left between them. CDR3 sequence (DNA): TGTGCCAGCAGACCCGGACACCTCCCCTACAATGAGCAGTTCTTC. The encoded protein is CASRPGHLPYNEQFF.

The chain carries TRBV5-1 and TRBJ2-7; 7 bases line up with TRBD1. Trimming at V came to 5 bases and at J to 5 bases, leaving 10 bases not matched to a gene. The CDR3 contains 14 residues. Germline CDR1 SGHRS, CDR2 YFSETQ. CDR3 DNA: TGCGCCAGCAGTTTCGACAGGGATTATAACGAGCAGTACTTC. Its translation: CASSFDRDYNEQYF.

This clonotype was recorded at least ten times. The chain employs TRBV5-1 and TRBJ2-7; D perhaps matches TRBD2 (6 bases). Germline V gene sequence: CDR1 SGHRS, CDR2 YFSETQ. Trimming removed 3 bases from V and 2 bases from J, with 18 bases in between. The CDR3 runs 16 residues. CDR3 region: CASSSSMTTGAYEQYF. CDR3 bases: TGCGCCAGCAGCTCCTCAATGACGACGGGAGCCTACGAGCAGTACTTC.

This clonotype showed up many times. The rearrangement joins TRBV12-3 or TRBV12-4 to TRBJ2-6; no reliable D call. The CDR3 covers 15 residues. Trimming took 2 bases from V and 2 from J, leaving 7 bases between them. As DNA, the CDR3 is TGTGCCAGCAGTTTATGGGGTACTGGGGCCAACGTCCTGACTTTC. This sequence encodes CASSLWGTGANVLTF.

This clonotype was found many times. The rearrangement links TRBV12-3 or TRBV12-4 to TRBJ2-4; 9 bases line up with TRBD1. V dropped 5 bases and J dropped 2; count of bases not matched to a gene: 10. The CDR3 is made up of 17 amino acids. The CDR3 sequence: CASSPHVGQGTKNIQYF. CDR3 coding DNA: TGTGCCAGCAGTCCCCACGTTGGACAGGGGACCAAAAACATTCAGTACTTC.

In this sample, this clonotype turned up a few times. The chain couples TRBV5-1 to TRBJ1-4; 10 nucleotides agree with TRBD1. V lost 4 bases and J lost 8; bases outside the gene matches: 8. The CDR3 totals 15 residues. Germline values: CDR1 SGHRS, CDR2 YFSETQ. The CDR3 DNA reads as TGCGCCAGCAGCCGATTCGGACAGGGGGAAGAAAAACTGTTTTTT. Amino acid sequence: CASSRFGQGEEKLFF. Full variable domain (missing parts from reference TRBV5-1 and TRBJ1-4): KAGVTQTPRYLIKTRGQQVTLSCSPISGHRSVSWYQQTPGQGLQFLFEYFSETQRNKGNFPGRFSGRQFSNSRSEMNVSTLELGDSALYLCASSRFGQGEEKLFFGSGTQLSVL.

Only a few counts were recorded for this clonotype. The CDR3 region has the DNA TGTGCCAGCAGGGGTGGGACCTACTCCGAGCAGTACTTC. Its translation is CASRGGTYSEQYF. The chain couples TRBV2 to TRBJ2-7; perhaps D is TRBD1 or TRBD2 (5 bases each). The CDR3 loop spans 13 amino acids. Between the trimmed V and J ends, which lost 6 bases and 6 bases, there was a span of 15 bases. CDR1 is SNHLY, CDR2 FYNNEI, per germline.

Concerning this clonotype itself: A much larger clone is a single base away; this may be a read error. The rearrangement joins TRBV10-3 to TRBJ1-5, with 7 bases fitting TRBD1. V lost 8 bases to trimming and J lost 6 bases; unmatched junction nucleotides: 7. This CDR3 contains 13 residues. Per the germline V gene, CDR1 is ENHRY and CDR2 is SYGVKD. The CDR3 sequence is CAIGQEGSQPQHF. CDR3 DNA sequence: TGTGCCATCGGACAGGAAGGCAGTCAGCCCCAGCATTTT.

The CDR3 protein is CASSVAVREQETQYF. DNA of the CDR3: TGTGCCAGCAGCGTAGCTGTCCGGGAACAAGAGACCCAGTACTTC. The chain has TRBV9 and TRBJ2-5; possible D gene TRBD2, 5 bases. Germline values: CDR1 SGDLS, CDR2 YYNGEE. This CDR3 has 15 residues. V gave up 0 bases and J gave up 2 bases, with 11 bases separating them.

The chain joins TRBV5-1 to TRBJ2-1; D possibly corresponds to TRBD2 (5 bases). CDR1 SGHRS and CDR2 YFSETQ come from the germline V gene. Trimming took off 4 bases at V and 9 bases at J, with 14 bases between the two ends. The CDR3 covers 13 residues. CDR3 in DNA: TGCGCCAGCAGCACCTTACTAGGAGGTGAGCAGTTCTTC. This sequence encodes CASSTLLGGEQFF.

V is TRBV18 and J is TRBJ2-7, with TRBD1 matching over 10 bases. CDR1 is KGHSH and CDR2 is LQKENI in the germline V gene. With 6 bases clipped from V and 7 bases from J, the junction kept 15 bases outside the gene matches. This CDR3 spans 16 amino acids. The CDR3 bases are TGTGCCAGCTCTAAAAAAGACAGGGGGCGTCGCAATGAGCAGTACTTC. Translated: CASSKKDRGRRNEQYF.

The rearrangement joins TRBV14 to TRBJ2-5, with 7 bases fitting TRBD1. V trimming: 4 bases; J trimming: 1 base; junction bases outside the gene matches: 9. This CDR3 comprises 16 residues. Germline CDR1 and CDR2: SGHDN and FVKESK. The CDR3 protein is CASSRARGTFQETQYF. CDR3 in DNA: TGTGCCAGCAGCCGCGCCAGGGGGACCTTCCAAGAGACCCAGTACTTC.

In its sample, this clonotype was seen a few times. The chain has TRBV12-3 or TRBV12-4 and TRBJ2-1; the D call may be TRBD1 or TRBD2 (6 bases each). CDR3 size: 14 residues. V lost 6 bases to trimming and J lost 4 bases, with 13 bases between them. CDR3 sequence (DNA): TGTGCCAGCAGCTCCCCGGGGGCGTACAATGAGCAGTTCTTC. This sequence encodes CASSSPGAYNEQFF.

This clonotype was counted ten times or more. This chain uses TRBV11-2 with TRBJ2-5, with D uncertain. V dropped 5 bases and J dropped 7 bases, with 14 bases sitting between them. This CDR3 is 13 amino acids long. Germline CDR1 is SGHAT and CDR2 is FQNNGV. CDR3: CASSPDWGGTQYF. CDR3 DNA: TGTGCCAGCAGCCCCGACTGGGGTGGGACCCAGTACTTC.

This clonotype came up a few times. This chain joins TRBV3-1 and TRBJ2-2; TRBD1 matches 7 bases. Trimming at V came to 4 bases and at J to 5 bases, leaving 4 bases not matched to a gene. CDR1 LGHDT and CDR2 YNNKEL come from the germline V gene (reference sequence). This CDR3 comprises 14 residues. The CDR3 protein is CASSPLQGTGELFF. In nucleotides, the CDR3 is TGTGCCAGCAGCCCCTTACAGGGGACCGGGGAGCTGTTTTTT. Full variable domain (missing parts from reference TRBV3-1 and TRBJ2-2): DTAVSQTPKYLVTQMGNDKSIKCEQNLGHDTMYWYKQDSKKFLKIMFSYNNKELIINETVPNRFSPKSPDKAHLNLHINSLELGDSAVYFCASSPLQGTGELFFGEGSRLTVL.

The CDR3 sequence: CASSQWRERGARGNTGELFF. The DNA for the CDR3 is TGTGCCAGCAGCCAATGGCGAGAGCGGGGGGCAAGGGGGAACACCGGGGAGCTGTTTTTT. The chain joins TRBV3-1 to TRBJ2-2, with 9 bases lining up with TRBD2. CDR3 length: 20 residues. Trimming at V came to 2 bases and at J to 1 base, leaving 14 bases not matched to a gene. Looked up from germline, CDR1 is LGHDT and CDR2 is YNNKEL (reference sequence).